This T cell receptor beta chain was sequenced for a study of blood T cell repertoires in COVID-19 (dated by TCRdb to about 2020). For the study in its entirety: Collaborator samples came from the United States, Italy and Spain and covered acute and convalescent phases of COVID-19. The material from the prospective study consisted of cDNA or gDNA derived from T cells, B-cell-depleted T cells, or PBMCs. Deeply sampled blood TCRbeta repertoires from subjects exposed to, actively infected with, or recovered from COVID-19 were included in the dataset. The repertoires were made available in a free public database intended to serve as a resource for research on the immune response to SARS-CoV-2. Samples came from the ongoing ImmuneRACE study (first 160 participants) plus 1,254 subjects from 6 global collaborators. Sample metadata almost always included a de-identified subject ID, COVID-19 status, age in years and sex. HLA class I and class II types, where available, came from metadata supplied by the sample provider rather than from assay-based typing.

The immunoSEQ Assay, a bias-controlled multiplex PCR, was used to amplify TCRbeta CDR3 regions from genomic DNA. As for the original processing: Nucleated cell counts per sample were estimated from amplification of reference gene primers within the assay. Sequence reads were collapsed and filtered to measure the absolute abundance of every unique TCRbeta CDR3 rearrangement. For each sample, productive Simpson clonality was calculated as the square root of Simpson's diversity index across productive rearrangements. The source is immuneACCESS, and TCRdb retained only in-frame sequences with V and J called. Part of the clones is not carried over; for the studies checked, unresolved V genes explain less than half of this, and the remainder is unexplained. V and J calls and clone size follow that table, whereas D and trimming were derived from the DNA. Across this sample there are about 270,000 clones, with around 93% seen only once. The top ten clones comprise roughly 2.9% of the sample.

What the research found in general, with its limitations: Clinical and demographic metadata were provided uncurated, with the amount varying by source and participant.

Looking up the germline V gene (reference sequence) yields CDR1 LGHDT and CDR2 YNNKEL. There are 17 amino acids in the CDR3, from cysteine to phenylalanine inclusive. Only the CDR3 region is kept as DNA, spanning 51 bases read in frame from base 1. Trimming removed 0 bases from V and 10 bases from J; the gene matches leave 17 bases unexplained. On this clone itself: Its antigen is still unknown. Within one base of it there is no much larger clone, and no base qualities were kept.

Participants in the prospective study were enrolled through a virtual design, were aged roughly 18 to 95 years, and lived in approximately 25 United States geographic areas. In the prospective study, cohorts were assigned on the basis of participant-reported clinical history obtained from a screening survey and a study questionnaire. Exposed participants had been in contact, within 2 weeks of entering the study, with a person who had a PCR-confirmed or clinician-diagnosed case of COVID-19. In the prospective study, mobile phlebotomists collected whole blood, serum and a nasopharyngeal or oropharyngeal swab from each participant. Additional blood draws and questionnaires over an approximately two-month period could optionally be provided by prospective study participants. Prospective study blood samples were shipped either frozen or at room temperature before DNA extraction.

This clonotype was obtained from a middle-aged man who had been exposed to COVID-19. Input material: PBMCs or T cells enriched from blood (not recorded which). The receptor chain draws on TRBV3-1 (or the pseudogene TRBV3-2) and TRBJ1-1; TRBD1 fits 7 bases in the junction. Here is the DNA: TGTGCCAGCAGCCAAGAGCTATCGGGCTCGGACAGGCGGGTAGCTTTCTTT. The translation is CASSQELSGSDRRVAFF.